The 14 T cell receptor beta chains below come from one sample, sequenced in a study of shared clonotypes between healthy human individuals (dated by TCRdb to 2018 to 2021). CD8 naive samples were CD45RO-negative cells positively selected for CCR7, giving a CD45RA+CCR7+ population that excluded TemRA cells. The library relied on the immunoSEQ multiplex PCR assay. TCRdb provides this immuneACCESS table in a form limited to in-frame rearrangements. Some clones are lacking; in checked studies, under half of them reflect an unresolved V gene, and why the rest are absent is not known. A total of about 2 million clones appear in this sample, about 95% of them only once. The top ten hold about 1.1% of the sample. Sequences were obtained from naive CD8+ T cells sorted from blood. Read against the paper, the sample's cell subset or site label means: CD45RA+CCR7+. The receptors originated from a man younger than 35 in good health.

The V and J genes are TRBV6-5 and TRBJ1-3, with D possibly being TRBD1 (5 bases). The CDR3 is 15 amino acids. Germline lookup yields CDR1 MNHEY and CDR2 SVGAGI. With 6 bases removed from V and 4 bases from J, the gap between germline ends came to 16 bases. The CDR3 nucleotides read TGTGCCAGCAGCCCATCGGGGGGTCACGGAAACACCATATATTTT. This gives the protein CASSPSGGHGNTIYF.

The rearrangement links TRBV4-1 to TRBJ2-1; no firm D call. The germline V gene encodes CDR1 MGHRA and CDR2 YSYEKL. Trimming shortened V by 0 bases and J by 0 bases, and 9 bases separated the two germline ends. This CDR3 is 16 amino acids long. The CDR3 region has the DNA TGCGCCAGCAGCCAAGAGTACAGTAGCTCCTACAATGAGCAGTTCTTC. This encodes CASSQEYSSSYNEQFF.

The V and J genes are TRBV9 and TRBJ2-2, with 7 bases fitting TRBD2. The CDR3 consists of 11 residues. The V segment lost 7 bases and the J segment 6 bases; nucleotides outside the gene matches: 0. Germline V gene lookup returns CDR1 SGDLS and CDR2 YYNGEE. The CDR3 DNA reads as TGTGCCAGCCGGGGGGCCGGGGAGCTGTTTTTT. This codes for CASRGAGELFF.

This rearrangement joins TRBV4-1 to TRBJ2-6; D tentatively reads TRBD1 or TRBD2 (5 bases each). Between the trimmed V and J ends, which lost 8 bases and 3 bases, there was a span of 14 bases. The CDR3 length is 15 residues. Germline CDR1 is MGHRA and CDR2 is YSYEKL. CDR3 nucleotides: TGCGCCAGCTTATCGGGGCAGATTGGGGCCAACGTCCTGACTTTC. Translated: CASLSGQIGANVLTF.

The V call is TRBV5-4, the J call TRBJ2-3; TRBD1 aligns across 8 bases. The CDR3 totals 14 residues. The germline gives CDR1 SGHNT, CDR2 YYREEE (reference sequence). V lost 4 bases to trimming and J lost 4 bases; unmatched junction nucleotides: 5. The chain's CDR3 is CASSLGQGSDTQYF. CDR3 nucleotide sequence: TGTGCCAGCAGCCTTGGACAGGGATCAGATACGCAGTATTTT.

CDR3 amino acids: CASSPREGGPYNSPLHF. The CDR3 nucleotides are TGTGCCAGCAGCCCCCGCGAGGGGGGCCCCTATAATTCACCCCTCCACTTT. The chain has TRBV4-2 and TRBJ1-6, with D possibly matching TRBD1 (6 bases). V lost 4 bases, J lost 2 bases, and 15 bases lay in between. The CDR3 contains 17 residues. Germline V gene data show CDR1 as LGHNA and CDR2 as YNFKEQ.

V and J are TRBV7-9 and TRBJ2-1; 9 nucleotides agree with TRBD1. Trimming cost V 5 bases and J 7 bases; bases outside gene matches: 9. The CDR3 is 15 amino acids. CDR1 and CDR2 from the germline V gene are SEHNR and FQNEAQ (reference sequence). The CDR3 region is CASSKGQGTPNEQFF. The DNA for the CDR3 is TGTGCCAGCAGCAAAGGACAGGGGACCCCGAATGAGCAGTTCTTC.

Details on this clone: Other DNA variants within this sample encode the same CDR3. The CDR3, as DNA: TGTGCCAGCAGTCTGGGACAGGGGTACGAGCAGTACTTC. Translation gives CASSLGQGYEQYF. This chain joins TRBV6-5 and TRBJ2-7, with 10 bases fitting TRBD1. There are 13 residues in the CDR3. Germline CDR1 MNHEY, CDR2 SVGAGI. The V gene end was trimmed by 5 bases and the J gene end by 4 bases; junction bases not matched to a gene: 2.

The gene calls are TRBV30 and TRBJ2-7, with 7 bases matching TRBD2. Germline values: CDR1 GTSNPN, CDR2 SVGIG (reference sequence). There are 15 residues in the CDR3. With 0 bases clipped from V and 3 bases from J, the junction kept 8 bases outside the gene matches. As DNA, the CDR3 is TGTGCCTGGAGTGTCCCCTGGCTAGCGGACTACGAGCAGTACTTC. It encodes CAWSVPWLADYEQYF.

This clone was counted once. The rearrangement links TRBV5-4 to TRBJ2-5, with a weak D call TRBD2 (5 bases). Germline lookup yields CDR1 SGHNT and CDR2 YYREEE (reference sequence). The V gene lost 1 base and the J gene lost 4 bases, with 8 bases spanning the gap. The CDR3 loop spans 13 amino acids. CDR3 residues: CASSLWGVETQYF. The CDR3, as DNA: TGTGCCAGCAGCTTGTGGGGAGTAGAGACCCAGTACTTC.

This chain uses TRBV7-9 with TRBJ1-2; possible D gene TRBD1, 5 bases. Deletions cut 4 bases from V and 8 bases from J, with 17 bases between. The CDR3 sequence is 14 residues long. Per the germline V gene, CDR1 is SEHNR and CDR2 is FQNEAQ (reference sequence). CDR3 sequence reads: CASSSGGGREGYTF. DNA for the CDR3: TGTGCCAGCAGCTCCGGGGGAGGCCGCGAGGGCTACACCTTC. The full variable domain, its missing parts supplied by reference TRBV7-9 and TRBJ1-2, is DTGVSQNPRHKITKRGQNVTFRCDPISEHNRLYWYRQTLGQGPEFLTYFQNEAQLEKSRLLSDRFSAERPKGSFSTLEIQRTEQGDSAMYLCASSSGGGREGYTFGSGTRLTVV.

The rearrangement joins TRBV29-1 to TRBJ2-7; TRBD1 matches at 11 bases. The CDR3 has 16 amino acids. Per germline, CDR1 SQVTM and CDR2 ANQGSEA. J was trimmed by 2 bases and V by 2 bases; bases with no gene match: 8. DNA for the CDR3: TGCAGCGTTGAAATAAAGGACAGGGGGCTCCCCTACGAGCAGTACTTC. It yields the protein CSVEIKDRGLPYEQYF.

In this sample, this clone turned up once. J is TRBJ2-7 and V is TRBV27; 10 bases are shared with TRBD2. Unmatched junction bases numbered 8, after V lost 5 bases and J lost 1 base. CDR1 MNHEY and CDR2 SMNVEV come from the germline V gene (reference sequence). The CDR3 runs to 16 residues. In nucleotides, the CDR3 is TGTGCCAGCAGTGCTCAGCGGGGGGGAATATCCTACGAGCAGTACTTC. It is translated as CASSAQRGGISYEQYF.

The chain combines TRBV11-1 with TRBJ1-4; 8 bases map to TRBD1. Trimming at V came to 11 bases and at J to 0 bases, leaving 8 bases not matched to a gene. This CDR3 has 15 residues. Germline-derived CDR1 and CDR2 are SGHAT and FQDESV (reference sequence). For the CDR3, the DNA is TGTGCCGGCCGGGACAGGATCTCAACTAATGAAAAACTGTTTTTT. Residues: CAGRDRISTNEKLFF.